The rows below give T cell receptor beta chains drawn from one sample of a study of CD8+ T cells in alopecia areata. Here immunoSEQ multiplex PCR was the method, and the copy in TCRdb shows in-frame clones only, minus some. The data show 200,000 to 250,000 clones, over 60% seen once. The sample in question was CD4+ T cells sorted from blood, obtained at week 44, from a patient treated with tofacitinib. These receptors originate from a human donor with alopecia areata. Both conserved end residues are part of each CDR3. Each record gives: clone size, V gene, J gene, D gene, CDR3 protein, CDR3 DNA. A D gene is named only where the DNA matches it firmly. Size is stated for part of the rows, as once, few or many counts, or as a class when the clone is expanded.

size: .; V: TRBV7-9; J: TRBJ1-2; D: .; CDR3: CASSLVLRAGVHEGYTF; DNA: TGTGCCAGCAGCTTAGTTCTACGGGCAGGGGTGCATGAAGGCTACACCTTC
size: few; V: TRBV2; J: TRBJ2-1; D: TRBD1; CDR3: CASRGDRGFDEQFF; DNA: TGTGCCAGCAGAGGTGACAGGGGTTTCGATGAGCAGTTCTTC
size: .; V: TRBV4-2; J: TRBJ2-3; D: TRBD2; CDR3: CASSPEVVAGGPDTQYF; DNA: TGTGCCAGCAGCCCCGAGGTGGTAGCGGGGGGGCCAGATACGCAGTATTTT
size: .; V: TRBV7-2; J: TRBJ2-3; D: .; CDR3: CASSPTQGYTQYF; DNA: TGTGCCAGCAGTCCCACTCAGGGGTATACGCAGTATTTT
size: .; V: TRBV9; J: TRBJ1-2; D: TRBD1; CDR3: CASSVGTGGDYGYTF; DNA: TGTGCCAGCAGCGTAGGTACAGGGGGCGATTATGGCTACACCTTC
size: .; V: TRBV5-4; J: TRBJ2-7; D: TRBD2; CDR3: CASSLASGANYEQYF; DNA: TGTGCCAGCAGCTTGGCTAGCGGAGCCAATTACGAGCAGTACTTC
size: .; V: TRBV19; J: TRBJ1-1; D: .; CDR3: CASSKGPQSEAFF; DNA: TGTGCCAGTAGTAAGGGACCGCAAAGTGAAGCTTTCTTT
size: .; V: TRBV30; J: TRBJ2-7; D: TRBD1; CDR3: CAWSTGGGEQYF; DNA: TGTGCCTGGAGTACAGGGGGTGGGGAGCAGTACTTC
size: .; V: TRBV6-5; J: TRBJ1-4; D: .; CDR3: CASSYSGQGNEKLFF; DNA: TGTGCCAGCAGTTACTCGGGGCAAGGGAATGAAAAACTGTTTTTT
size: .; V: TRBV5-1; J: TRBJ2-5; D: .; CDR3: CASSSPGAETQYF; DNA: TGCGCCAGCAGCTCGCCGGGGGCAGAGACCCAGTACTTC
size: many; V: TRBV5-8; J: TRBJ2-7; D: .; CDR3: CASSPEFERSYEQYF; DNA: TGTGCCAGCAGCCCCGAGTTTGAGCGGTCCTACGAGCAGTACTTC
size: .; V: TRBV5-1; J: TRBJ1-1; D: .; CDR3: CASSFTGSTEAFF; DNA: TGCGCCAGCAGCTTTACAGGGTCCACTGAAGCTTTCTTT
size: .; V: TRBV7-2; J: TRBJ1-2; D: TRBD1; CDR3: CASSLLDRAGYTF; DNA: TGTGCCAGCAGCTTACTGGACAGGGCTGGCTACACCTTC
size: .; V: TRBV13; J: TRBJ2-1; D: TRBD2; CDR3: CASSFRRGDYNEQFF; DNA: TGTGCCAGCAGCTTTCGGCGGGGGGACTACAATGAGCAGTTCTTC
size: .; V: TRBV29-1; J: TRBJ1-1; D: .; CDR3: CSVVSPPGLNTEAFF; DNA: TGCAGCGTTGTGTCCCCTCCGGGTCTGAACACTGAAGCTTTCTTT
size: .; V: TRBV29-1; J: TRBJ2-2; D: .; CDR3: CSVSTGFVRAGELFF; DNA: TGCAGCGTTTCCACAGGGTTTGTAAGGGCCGGGGAGCTGTTTTTT
size: few; V: TRBV29-1; J: TRBJ2-4; D: TRBD1; CDR3: CSVKDRGNKNIQYF; DNA: TGCAGCGTGAAGGACAGGGGGAACAAAAACATTCAGTACTTC
size: .; V: TRBV5-6; J: TRBJ2-6; D: TRBD1; CDR3: CASSRDRGPGANVLTF; DNA: TGTGCCAGCAGCCGGGACAGGGGCCCTGGGGCCAACGTCCTGACTTTC
size: few; V: TRBV27; J: TRBJ1-2; D: TRBD1; CDR3: CASRPTGGFGGYTF; DNA: TGTGCCAGCAGGCCGACAGGGGGTTTCGGTGGCTACACCTTC
size: .; V: TRBV15; J: TRBJ1-4; D: .; CDR3: CATSREGATNEKLFF; DNA: TGTGCCACCAGCAGAGAGGGGGCAACTAATGAAAAACTGTTTTTT
size: .; V: TRBV4-1; J: TRBJ1-6; D: TRBD1; CDR3: CASSPHYQLTGVYNSPLHF; DNA: TGCGCCAGCAGCCCACATTACCAACTTACAGGGGTCTATAATTCACCCCTCCACTTT
size: few; V: TRBV29-1; J: TRBJ2-7; D: .; CDR3: CSVWGPYEQYF; DNA: TGCAGCGTTTGGGGCCCCTACGAGCAGTACTTC
size: few; V: TRBV11-3; J: TRBJ2-1; D: .; CDR3: CASSLMGGHEQFF; DNA: TGTGCCAGCAGCTTAATGGGGGGCCATGAGCAGTTCTTC
size: .; V: TRBV13; J: TRBJ2-4; D: .; CDR3: CASSFSKNIQYF; DNA: TGTGCCAGCAGCTTTTCCAAAAACATTCAGTACTTC
size: .; V: TRBV30; J: TRBJ1-2; D: .; CDR3: CAWRLLQGNYGYTF; DNA: TGTGCCTGGAGATTGCTGCAGGGTAACTATGGCTACACCTTC
size: .; V: TRBV29-1; J: TRBJ1-1; D: .; CDR3: CSARGGPNTEAFF; DNA: TGCAGCGCGAGAGGCGGGCCAAACACTGAAGCTTTCTTT
size: .; V: TRBV20-1; J: TRBJ1-2; D: .; CDR3: CSAGAGYGYTF; DNA: TGCAGTGCTGGGGCGGGGTATGGCTACACCTTC
size: .; V: TRBV29-1; J: TRBJ2-1; D: .; CDR3: CSVEVAGLGGEQFF; DNA: TGCAGCGTTGAAGTGGCGGGGCTCGGGGGTGAGCAGTTCTTC
size: .; V: TRBV11-2; J: TRBJ2-5; D: .; CDR3: CASSLSRGGLTAQETQYF; DNA: TGTGCCAGCAGCTTATCTCGAGGGGGGCTAACTGCTCAAGAGACCCAGTACTTC
size: few; V: TRBV14; J: TRBJ2-1; D: .; CDR3: CASSRPGGGRRQFF; DNA: TGTGCCAGCAGCCGTCCGGGGGGCGGTAGGCGGCAGTTCTTC
size: .; V: TRBV30; J: TRBJ1-5; D: .; CDR3: CAWSGGAGQPQHF; DNA: TGTGCCTGGAGTGGAGGGGCCGGACAGCCCCAGCATTTT
size: .; V: TRBV29-1; J: TRBJ2-2; D: .; CDR3: CSVVLEGARNTGELFF; DNA: TGCAGCGTTGTTTTAGAAGGCGCCCGGAACACCGGGGAGCTGTTTTTT
size: .; V: TRBV7-3; J: TRBJ1-1; D: .; CDR3: CASSLSGGTEAFF; DNA: TGTGCCAGCAGCTTATCTGGGGGGACTGAAGCTTTCTTT
size: .; V: TRBV7-9; J: TRBJ2-3; D: .; CDR3: CASSSGRGASDTQYF; DNA: TGTGCCAGCAGCTCCGGAAGGGGAGCGAGCGATACGCAGTATTTT
size: .; V: TRBV20-1; J: TRBJ1-1; D: .; CDR3: CSAGPRTEAFF; DNA: TGCAGTGCGGGTCCAAGAACTGAAGCTTTCTTT
size: .; V: TRBV30; J: TRBJ2-5; D: TRBD2; CDR3: CAWSVLLATETQYF; DNA: TGTGCCTGGAGTGTACTACTAGCGACGGAGACCCAGTACTTC
size: .; V: TRBV27; J: TRBJ1-2; D: .; CDR3: CASSRGLSYGYTF; DNA: TGTGCCAGCAGCCGCGGACTCTCCTATGGCTACACCTTC